The 14 T cell receptor beta chains below were found in one sample sequenced in a study of shared clonotypes between healthy human individuals. This table comes from immunoSEQ multiplex PCR, and its TCRdb copy is limited to in-frame clones, with some not included. This table has about 710,000 clones, approximately 72% appearing once. The sequenced sample consisted of memory CD4+ T cells sorted from blood. This sample's subset: CD45RA-negative fraction. These receptors came from a young woman in good health.

V gene TRBV14 combines with J gene TRBJ1-1; no firm D call. CDR1 is SGHDN, CDR2 FVKESK, per germline. Trimming stripped 4 bases from V and 4 bases from J, with 13 bases between. The CDR3 is made up of 14 amino acids. The CDR3 loop reads CASSLLHLVTEAFF. The CDR3 nucleotides are TGTGCCAGCAGCCTGTTACACTTGGTCACTGAAGCTTTCTTT.

This clone was recorded at least ten times. The J gene is TRBJ1-5, the V gene TRBV4-2, with D uncertain. Trimming pared 3 bases from V and 5 bases from J, leaving 11 bases between. Germline-derived CDR1 and CDR2 are LGHNA and YNFKEQ. There are 14 residues in the CDR3. CDR3 coding DNA: TGTGCCAGCAGCCAGCTCCAGAGCGATCAGCCCCAGCATTTT. Encoded protein: CASSQLQSDQPQHF.

This chain uses TRBV4-2 with TRBJ2-3, with 9 positions matching TRBD2. Germline trimming cut 3 bases from V and 0 bases from J; bases unmatched to any gene: 4. The germline V gene encodes CDR1 LGHNA and CDR2 YNFKEQ. The CDR3 extends over 16 amino acids. The CDR3 loop reads CASSQDLAGSTDTQYF. The CDR3 DNA reads TGTGCCAGCAGCCAGGATCTAGCGGGGAGCACAGATACGCAGTATTTT.

In its sample, this clone was seen a few times. The chain is built from TRBV5-4 and TRBJ2-2, with 8 bases matching TRBD1. The germline gives CDR1 SGHNT, CDR2 YYREEE (reference sequence). CDR3 size: 15 residues. J was trimmed by 3 bases and V by 3 bases; bases with no gene match: 4. The CDR3 DNA sequence: TGTGCCAGCAGCTCCGGACAGGGCTACACCGGGGAGCTGTTTTTT. Its protein is CASSSGQGYTGELFF.

The chain recombines TRBV6-4 with TRBJ2-1, with TRBD2 identical over 11 bases. J lost 4 bases, V lost 6 bases, and 5 bases had no gene match. The CDR3 consists of 15 residues. CDR1 is MRHNA and CDR2 is SNTAGT in the germline V gene. The CDR3 region has the DNA TGTGCCAGCAGCGTCGGGACTAGCGGTTACAATGAGCAGTTCTTC. Its translation: CASSVGTSGYNEQFF.

The J gene is TRBJ2-3, the V gene TRBV28; 9 nucleotides line up with TRBD1. Trimming took 5 bases from V and 6 from J; bases not matched to a gene: 9. The CDR3 sequence is 15 residues long. CDR1 and CDR2 (germline): MDHEN, SYDVKM. Here the CDR3 DNA reads TGTGCCAGCAGTAAAGGGACAGGGTTAAGTGATACGCAGTATTTT. The encoded protein is CASSKGTGLSDTQYF.

V is TRBV2 and J is TRBJ2-2, with D hard to call. Germline V lookup: CDR1 SNHLY, CDR2 FYNNEI. Trimming removed 6 bases at V and 3 bases at J, with 11 bases between. The CDR3 sequence is 14 residues long. Here the CDR3 reads CASRALGYTGELFF. CDR3 in DNA: TGTGCCAGCAGGGCCCTGGGGTACACCGGGGAGCTGTTTTTT.

The table lists this clone with a count of one. The chain couples TRBV19 to TRBJ1-1; possibly TRBD1 for D (5 bases). CDR3 length: 15 residues. The V end lost 1 base, the J end lost 1 base, and 10 bases lay between the germline ends. Germline CDR1 and CDR2: LNHDA and SQIVND (reference sequence). Written as DNA, the CDR3 is TGTGCCAGTAGTATAGTATGGGGGAGGAACACTGAAGCTTTCTTT. Translating gives CASSIVWGRNTEAFF.

The genes are TRBV27 and TRBJ2-3; no reliable D call. The CDR3 runs to 14 residues. Germline assignment: CDR1 MNHEY and CDR2 SMNVEV (reference sequence). Trimming cost V 8 bases and J 0 bases, with 12 bases left between them. The chain's CDR3 is CASPLPSSTDTQYF. CDR3 DNA sequence: TGTGCCAGCCCCCTTCCATCTAGCACAGATACGCAGTATTTT.

The V gene is TRBV2, the J gene TRBJ2-3; D perhaps matches TRBD1 (5 bases). The CDR3 loop spans 15 amino acids. V lost 5 bases and J lost 1, with 13 bases in between. In germline, CDR1 is SNHLY, CDR2 FYNNEI. The chain's CDR3 is CASSLQGSGTDTQYF. The CDR3 DNA sequence: TGTGCCAGCAGTCTGCAGGGAAGTGGCACAGATACGCAGTATTTT.

The gene calls are TRBV9 and TRBJ1-5, with D unresolved. This CDR3 is 15 amino acids long. Germline V CDR1 and CDR2: SGDLS, YYNGEE. Trimming left V 3 bases short and J 4 bases short, with 14 bases between. CDR3: CASSAQTGWNQPQHF. The DNA of the CDR3 is TGTGCCAGCAGCGCCCAGACGGGGTGGAATCAGCCCCAGCATTTT.

The CDR3 bases are TGCGCCAGCAGCGTGGGACAGGGGGCCGTGGATGAGCAGTTCTTC. Translated, it gives CASSVGQGAVDEQFF. This chain uses TRBV5-1 with TRBJ2-1; TRBD1 aligns across 12 bases. Germline V lookup: CDR1 SGHRS, CDR2 YFSETQ. This CDR3 region has 15 residues. J gave up 8 bases and V 4 bases, and 7 bases lay outside the gene matches.

The rearrangement uses TRBV25-1 and TRBJ1-1; TRBD1 agrees at 7 bases. The CDR3 has 14 amino acids. With V trimmed by 7 bases and J by 8 bases, 13 bases remained unmatched. Germline lookup yields CDR1 MGHDK and CDR2 SYGVNS. The CDR3 reads CASKPKDRRREAFF. The DNA for the CDR3 is TGTGCCAGCAAGCCGAAGGACAGGAGAAGAGAAGCTTTCTTT.

The genes are TRBV19 and TRBJ2-1; weak D call: TRBD2 (5 bases). Germline CDR1 reads LNHDA; CDR2 reads SQIVND (reference sequence). The CDR3 spans 13 residues. V lost 8 bases to trimming and J lost 6 bases, with 14 bases between them. Written as DNA, the CDR3 is TGTGCCAGTTTATTAGCGCCCGGCAATGAGCAGTTCTTC. Protein: CASLLAPGNEQFF.